The 26 T cell receptor beta chains below all came from one sample that was sequenced in a study of blood T cell repertoires in COVID-19. Sequenced by immunoSEQ multiplex PCR; TCRdb stores in-frame clones only, minus some. The data show some 200,000 clones, 60% to 80% seen once. The specimen was peripheral blood. These receptors were collected from a woman between 70 and 85 years old with acute or convalescent COVID-19.

The genes are TRBV7-2 and TRBJ2-6; the D is unclear. CDR1 is SGHTA, CDR2 FQGNSA, per germline. The CDR3 has 15 residues. Trimming took off 1 base at V and 0 bases at J, with 4 bases between the two ends. Here the CDR3 reads CASSLVLSGANVLTF. DNA for the CDR3: TGTGCCAGCAGCTTAGTACTCTCTGGGGCCAACGTCCTGACTTTC.

The chain joins TRBV10-2 to TRBJ2-1, with TRBD2 as a possible D gene (6 bases). The length of the CDR3 is 15 residues. Germline CDR1 WSHSY, CDR2 SAAADI. The V end was cut by 2 bases, the J end by 6 bases, with 14 bases between. In nucleotides, the CDR3 is TGCGCCAGCAGTGAGCCGGGACTCGGGGCCAATGAGCAGTTCTTC. It translates to CASSEPGLGANEQFF.

The chain links TRBV10-2 to TRBJ1-6; TRBD1 matches 7 bases. Germline assignment: CDR1 WSHSY and CDR2 SAAADI. The CDR3 contains 19 residues. The junction had 11 bases not matched to a gene; V was cut back by 3 bases and J by 0 bases. Here the CDR3 DNA reads TGCGCCAGCAGTGATTGGGAAACAGGGGAGCACTCCTATAATTCACCCCTCCACTTT. Translated: CASSDWETGEHSYNSPLHF.

This chain connects TRBV2 to TRBJ1-2; TRBD1 matches at 8 bases. V lost 7 bases to trimming and J lost 7 bases; unmatched junction nucleotides: 11. This CDR3 region has 14 residues. The V gene's germline CDR1 is SNHLY and CDR2 FYNNEI. The CDR3 spells CASIRQGRRGGYTF. CDR3 coding DNA: TGTGCCAGCATTAGACAGGGGCGGCGAGGTGGCTACACCTTC.

J is TRBJ1-1 and V is TRBV13, with 7 bases lining up with TRBD1. This CDR3 is built from 14 residues. CDR1 PRHDT and CDR2 FYEKMQ come from the germline V gene (reference sequence). The V and J ends lost 5 bases and 1 base, in that order; junction bases with no gene match: 4. CDR3: CASSVRTGNTEAFF. The CDR3 DNA is TGTGCCAGCAGCGTGAGGACAGGGAACACTGAAGCTTTCTTT.

This chain connects TRBV30 to TRBJ1-4; 9 positions match TRBD1. Germline V gene sequence: CDR1 GTSNPN, CDR2 SVGIG (reference sequence). V lost 4 bases and J lost 4; bases outside the gene matches: 7. The CDR3 runs 15 residues. The chain's CDR3 is CAWTSGTGLNEKLFF. CDR3 nucleotides: TGTGCCTGGACCTCCGGGACAGGGCTTAATGAAAAACTGTTTTTT.

The rearrangement links TRBV2 to TRBJ2-1; D possibly corresponds to TRBD1 (5 bases). Trimming stripped 5 bases from V and 8 bases from J, with 10 bases between. The CDR3 length is 12 residues. Germline CDR1 and CDR2: SNHLY and FYNNEI. In DNA form, the CDR3 reads TGTGCCAGCAGTATGCAGGGATATGAGCAGTTCTTC. It translates to CASSMQGYEQFF.

This clone has just a few counts. This chain uses TRBV19 with TRBJ2-3; 10 bases are shared with TRBD2. Trimming took 8 bases from V and 2 from J; bases not matched to a gene: 7. The CDR3 has 15 amino acids. CDR1 is LNHDA, CDR2 SQIVND, per germline (reference sequence). This CDR3 reads CASSLAGILTDTQYF. The CDR3 DNA is TGTGCCAGTTCACTAGCGGGGATTCTCACAGATACGCAGTATTTT.

V usage is TRBV20-1 and J usage is TRBJ2-2, with 11 bases identical to TRBD2. The CDR3 runs to 17 residues. With 3 bases clipped from V and 7 bases from J, the junction kept 13 bases outside the gene matches. Germline CDR1 DFQATT, CDR2 SNEGSKA (reference sequence). The CDR3 nucleotides read TGCAGTGCTAGTTCCCTAGCGGGAGGTGTGGGGGGCGGGGAGCTGTTTTTT. This codes for CSASSLAGGVGGGELFF.

The chain employs TRBV13 and TRBJ2-7; a weak D match, TRBD1 (6 bases). With 1 base removed from V and 0 bases from J, the gap between germline ends came to 10 bases. CDR1 PRHDT and CDR2 FYEKMQ come from the germline V gene (reference sequence). The CDR3 contains 15 residues. Here the CDR3 reads CASSLAGQSSYEQYF. CDR3 nucleotide sequence: TGTGCCAGCAGCTTAGCAGGACAGAGCTCCTACGAGCAGTACTTC.

The chain combines TRBV9 with TRBJ2-1, with D possibly TRBD2 on 5 matching bases. Trimming left V 1 base short and J 6 bases short, with 23 bases between. Per the germline V gene, CDR1 is SGDLS and CDR2 is YYNGEE. CDR3 length equals 18 residues. CDR3 protein: CASSVSFSLAGTPNEQFF. CDR3 bases: TGTGCCAGCAGCGTATCCTTCAGTCTGGCGGGTACCCCCAATGAGCAGTTCTTC.

This chain connects TRBV5-6 to TRBJ1-2, with D possibly being TRBD1 (5 bases). This CDR3 is built from 16 residues. V lost 0 bases and J 7 bases, leaving 19 bases between the germline ends. CDR1 and CDR2 (germline): SGHDT, YYEEEE. CDR3 sequence reads: CASSLVVAWGHSGYTF. The CDR3 bases are TGTGCCAGCAGCTTGGTGGTGGCTTGGGGCCATAGTGGCTACACCTTC.

The chain employs TRBV9 and TRBJ2-1; 8 bases line up with TRBD2. The trim removed 4 bases at V and 10 bases at J, leaving 10 bases unmatched. CDR3 length: 14 residues. In germline, CDR1 is SGDLS, CDR2 YYNGEE. DNA of the CDR3: TGTGCCAGCAGCCAGGCTTCTAGCGGGCGAGAGCAGTTCTTC. Its translation: CASSQASSGREQFF.

The chain carries TRBV19 and TRBJ2-3; 9 bases fit TRBD2. CDR3 length equals 16 residues. V dropped 7 bases and J dropped 4; count of bases not matched to a gene: 12. Germline V gene data show CDR1 as LNHDA and CDR2 as SQIVND (reference sequence). The CDR3 bases are TGTGCCAGTACCATTCATAGCGGGAGTGGCCCAGATACGCAGTATTTT. Residues: CASTIHSGSGPDTQYF.

The gene calls are TRBV2 and TRBJ2-2, with 11 bases aligning to TRBD2. CDR3 length: 15 amino acids. Trimming removed 6 bases from V and 3 bases from J; junction bases left unmatched: 3. CDR1 is SNHLY and CDR2 is FYNNEI in the germline V gene. The CDR3 nucleotides read TGTGCCAGCAGATCGGGACTAGCGGACACCGGGGAGCTGTTTTTT. This encodes CASRSGLADTGELFF.

This chain uses TRBV3-1 (or the pseudogene TRBV3-2) with TRBJ1-5, with D maybe TRBD1 (5 bases). The CDR3 runs 15 residues. V was pared by 0 bases and J by 5 bases, with 11 bases between. Per the germline V gene, CDR1 is LGHDT and CDR2 is YNNKEL (reference sequence). CDR3 amino acids: CASSQDGGVDQPQHF. Here the CDR3 DNA reads TGTGCCAGCAGCCAAGATGGGGGGGTAGATCAGCCCCAGCATTTT.

The V call is TRBV11-2, the J call TRBJ2-7; unclear D gene. V lost 3 bases, J lost 5 bases, and 11 bases lay in between. The CDR3 loop spans 13 amino acids. Germline values: CDR1 SGHAT, CDR2 FQNNGV. In DNA, the CDR3 is TGTGCCAGCAGCTTTTCCGAGCGTGACGAGCAGTACTTC. Its translation: CASSFSERDEQYF.

V and J are TRBV2 and TRBJ2-2; 7 nucleotides match TRBD1. Trimming removed 4 bases from V and 5 bases from J; junction bases left unmatched: 4. In germline, CDR1 is SNHLY, CDR2 FYNNEI. This CDR3 contains 14 residues. CDR3 DNA sequence: TGTGCCAGCAGTGGGGACAGAGGAACCGGGGAGCTGTTTTTT. It yields the protein CASSGDRGTGELFF.

This chain links TRBV5-1 with TRBJ1-2; 7 nucleotides line up with TRBD1. The length of the CDR3 is 15 residues. Germline V gene data show CDR1 as SGHRS and CDR2 as YFSETQ. Germline trimming cut 4 bases from V and 3 bases from J; bases unmatched to any gene: 9. The CDR3 nucleotides read TGCGCCAGCAGCACAGGACAGGCCGTCGACTATGGCTACACCTTC. Protein: CASSTGQAVDYGYTF.

A single count supports this clone. V gene TRBV5-6 combines with J gene TRBJ1-4; weak D call: TRBD1 (5 bases). Germline V lookup: CDR1 SGHDT, CDR2 YYEEEE. There are 14 residues in the CDR3. The V and J ends lost 3 bases and 0 bases respectively, with 6 bases between them. In DNA, the CDR3 is TGTGCCAGCAGCTCGGGGGCAACTAATGAAAAACTGTTTTTT. This encodes CASSSGATNEKLFF.

The chain couples TRBV6-1 to TRBJ1-6; D unclear. The CDR3 is 13 amino acids. CDR1 and CDR2 from the germline V gene are MNHNS and SASEGT. V was trimmed by 2 bases and J by 8 bases, leaving 7 bases between them. CDR3 sequence reads: CASSESTDSPLHF. In nucleotides, the CDR3 is TGTGCCAGCAGTGAATCAACTGATTCACCCCTCCACTTT.

J is TRBJ2-1 and V is TRBV2; TRBD2 matches at 11 bases. The CDR3 loop spans 15 amino acids. Germline CDR1 is SNHLY and CDR2 is FYNNEI. The junction had 7 bases not matched to a gene; V was cut back by 6 bases and J by 6 bases. CDR3 nucleotide sequence: TGTGCCAGCAGGAAACTAGCGGGAGTTGGCAATGAGCAGTTCTTC. Protein product: CASRKLAGVGNEQFF.

In this sample, this clone turned up once. The chain couples TRBV27 to TRBJ2-2; D perhaps matches TRBD2 (6 bases). Trimming left V 5 bases short and J 7 bases short, with 14 bases between. The CDR3 is made up of 14 amino acids. Germline V gene lookup returns CDR1 MNHEY and CDR2 SMNVEV (reference sequence). In DNA, the CDR3 is TGTGCCAGCAGTGGAGCTAGCGTGCACGGGGAGCTGTTTTTT. Translation: CASSGASVHGELFF.

In this sample, this clone turned up a few times. V gene TRBV6-5 combines with J gene TRBJ1-1; weak D call: TRBD1 (6 bases). V gave up 6 bases and J gave up 4 bases, with 15 bases separating them. Germline lookup yields CDR1 MNHEY and CDR2 SVGAGI. The CDR3 sequence is 14 residues long. CDR3 residues: CASRPSGGGTEAFF. CDR3 bases: TGTGCCAGCAGACCCTCTGGGGGCGGCACTGAAGCTTTCTTT.

The chain couples TRBV20-1 to TRBJ2-1, with 11 bases lining up with TRBD2. Germline V gene lookup returns CDR1 DFQATT and CDR2 SNEGSKA (reference sequence). With 3 bases clipped from V and 3 bases from J, the junction kept 7 bases outside the gene matches. CDR3 length: 16 amino acids. The CDR3 DNA reads TGCAGTGCTAGTACTAGCGGGAGTATCCTCTACAATGAGCAGTTCTTC. It encodes CSASTSGSILYNEQFF.

The gene calls are TRBV6-4 and TRBJ2-1; D is undetermined. Germline V lookup: CDR1 MRHNA, CDR2 SNTAGT. The CDR3 has 16 amino acids. Between the trimmed V and J ends, which lost 4 bases and 2 bases, there was a span of 15 bases. For the CDR3, the DNA is TGTGCCAGCAGTGCGTTAGAGAACCCCGCCTACAATGAGCAGTTCTTC. The encoded protein is CASSALENPAYNEQFF.